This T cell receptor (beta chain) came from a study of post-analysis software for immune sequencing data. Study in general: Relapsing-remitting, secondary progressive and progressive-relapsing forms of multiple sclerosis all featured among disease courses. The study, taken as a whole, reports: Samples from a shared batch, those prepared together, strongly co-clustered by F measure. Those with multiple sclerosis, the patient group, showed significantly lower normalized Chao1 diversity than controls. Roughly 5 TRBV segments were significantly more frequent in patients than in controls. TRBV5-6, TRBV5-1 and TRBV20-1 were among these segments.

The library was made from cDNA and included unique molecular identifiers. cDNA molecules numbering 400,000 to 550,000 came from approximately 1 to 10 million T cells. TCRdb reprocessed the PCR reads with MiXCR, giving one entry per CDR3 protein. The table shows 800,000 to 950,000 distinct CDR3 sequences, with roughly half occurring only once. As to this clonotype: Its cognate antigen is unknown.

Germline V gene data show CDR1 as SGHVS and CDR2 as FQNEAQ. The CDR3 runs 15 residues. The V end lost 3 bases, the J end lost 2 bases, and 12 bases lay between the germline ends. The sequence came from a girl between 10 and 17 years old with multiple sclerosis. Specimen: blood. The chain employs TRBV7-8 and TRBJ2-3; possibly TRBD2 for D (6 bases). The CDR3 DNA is TGTGCCAGCAGCTTCAGGCGGGGACTCACAGATACGCAGTATTTT. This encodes CASSFRRGLTDTQYF.